Sequencing of this T cell receptor (beta chain) was carried out in a study of control samples from healthy donors and cancer patients. CDR3 size: 14 residues. Trimming cost V 5 bases and J 6 bases; bases outside gene matches: 6. Germline lookup yields CDR1 SGHNT and CDR2 YENEEA. Method: immunoSEQ multiplex PCR; TCRdb's copy keeps in-frame clones and lacks some. The sample gives 75,000 to 95,000 clones, roughly 90% of which show up once; around 5.7% is in the top ten. The source is a woman aged 50 to 65 in good health. The source material was blood. The chain employs TRBV11-3 and TRBJ2-1; TRBD2 matches at 8 bases. CDR3 in amino acids: CASSQRGGPNEQFF. The CDR3 DNA sequence: TGTGCCAGCAGCCAACGGGGGGGCCCCAATGAGCAGTTCTTC.